The next 26 T cell receptor beta chains were all read from a single sample in a study of blood T cell repertoires in COVID-19. The assay was immunoSEQ multiplex PCR, and TCRdb's table has in-frame clones only and misses some. Among hundreds of thousands of clones listed, about 89% were seen once. The specimen sequenced was peripheral blood. The receptor set was obtained from a woman aged 55-70 years who had recovered from COVID-19.

This chain joins TRBV19 and TRBJ1-2; TRBD1 matches 9 bases. The V segment lost 5 bases and the J segment 2 bases; nucleotides outside the gene matches: 3. Germline CDR1 is LNHDA and CDR2 is SQIVND (reference sequence). The CDR3 has 14 residues. CDR3 in amino acids: CASSSGTGNYGYTF. The CDR3, as DNA: TGTGCCAGTAGTTCCGGGACAGGGAACTATGGCTACACCTTC. Full variable domain (remainder filled in from reference TRBV19 and TRBJ1-2): DGGITQSPKYLFRKEGQNVTLSCEQNLNHDAMYWYRQDPGQGLRLIYYSQIVNDFQKGDIAEGYSVSREKKESFPLTVTSAQKNPTAFYLCASSSGTGNYGYTFGSGTRLTVV.

The CDR3 loop reads CASSLPPAGGYNEQFF. The CDR3 nucleotides read TGTGCCAGCAGCTTACCACCAGCGGGGGGATACAATGAGCAGTTCTTC. This chain joins TRBV7-3 and TRBJ2-1; 9 bases line up with TRBD2. V was pared by 2 bases and J by 4 bases, with 6 bases of the junction left unmatched. CDR1 SGHTA and CDR2 FQGTGA come from the germline V gene. CDR3 length: 16 amino acids.

This rearrangement joins TRBV3-1 (or the pseudogene TRBV3-2) to TRBJ2-7; D might be TRBD2 (6 bases). This CDR3 is 14 amino acids long. The germline CDR1 and CDR2 sequences are LGHDT and YNNKEL (reference sequence). V shed 0 bases and J shed 6 bases, with 12 bases lying between them. Here the CDR3 reads CASSQDARGIEQYF. DNA for the CDR3: TGTGCCAGCAGCCAAGATGCGCGCGGGATCGAGCAGTACTTC.

The chain has TRBV5-1 and TRBJ1-5; TRBD1 aligns across 7 bases. CDR3 length: 13 amino acids. CDR1 is SGHRS and CDR2 is YFSETQ in the germline V gene. Trimming took 1 base from V and 6 from J; bases not matched to a gene: 1. The CDR3 loop is CASSLSGGQPQHF. The CDR3 bases are TGCGCCAGCAGCTTGTCAGGGGGTCAGCCCCAGCATTTT.

The CDR3 spells CASSSSRGGIGRSSYNEQFF. The CDR3 coding sequence is TGTGCCAGCAGCTCTAGTAGGGGGGGAATCGGCAGGAGCTCCTACAATGAGCAGTTCTTC. V usage is TRBV9 and J usage is TRBJ2-1; TRBD2 is a possible D gene (7 bases). With 4 bases removed from V and 0 bases from J, the gap between germline ends came to 26 bases. Germline V gives CDR1 SGDLS, CDR2 YYNGEE. The CDR3 extends over 20 amino acids.

This rearrangement joins TRBV7-6 to TRBJ2-7; 7 nucleotides match TRBD1. Looked up from germline, CDR1 is SGHVS and CDR2 is FNYEAQ. V dropped 0 bases and J dropped 9; count of bases not matched to a gene: 14. There are 16 residues in the CDR3. The CDR3 region is CASSLAIGTVSSGQYF. The CDR3 DNA follows: TGTGCCAGCAGCTTAGCCATCGGGACAGTTAGTAGTGGGCAGTACTTC.

The chain's CDR3 is CASSRVGQGDGGYTF. The CDR3 DNA follows: TGTGCCAGCAGCCGGGTTGGACAGGGCGATGGTGGCTACACCTTC. The V gene is TRBV4-2, the J gene TRBJ1-2, with 8 bases lining up with TRBD1. The germline gives CDR1 LGHNA, CDR2 YNFKEQ. V lost 4 bases, J lost 7 bases, and 11 bases stayed unmatched. This CDR3 comprises 15 residues.

This chain uses TRBV4-2 with TRBJ1-2; weak D call: TRBD1 (6 bases). In germline, CDR1 is LGHNA, CDR2 YNFKEQ. The CDR3 is made up of 15 amino acids. Trimming removed 0 bases at V and 7 bases at J, with 15 bases between. CDR3 region: CASSQDPGTISGYTF. Here the CDR3 DNA reads TGTGCCAGCAGCCAAGACCCTGGGACAATATCTGGCTACACCTTC.

This chain uses TRBV7-2 with TRBJ2-3; TRBD1 agrees at 11 bases. Germline trimming cut 4 bases from V and 10 bases from J; bases unmatched to any gene: 7. Germline V gives CDR1 SGHTA, CDR2 FQGNSA. The CDR3 is 14 residues long. In DNA form, the CDR3 reads TGTGCCAGCAGCTCCCTCCCGGGACAGGGGGCGCAGTATTTT. It specifies CASSSLPGQGAQYF.

The chain couples TRBV5-8 to TRBJ1-2; possible D gene TRBD1, 6 bases. The CDR3 is made up of 16 amino acids. Germline CDR1 and CDR2: SGHTS and YDEGEE. V was cut by 0 bases and J by 4 bases, with 16 bases left in between. This CDR3 is CASSLALWGGPYGYTF. The CDR3 DNA follows: TGTGCCAGCAGCTTGGCCCTTTGGGGGGGCCCCTATGGCTACACCTTC.

This chain links TRBV5-6 with TRBJ1-2; TRBD1 agrees at 7 bases. V lost 1 base and J lost 5; bases outside the gene matches: 2. The CDR3 runs to 13 residues. Per the germline V gene, CDR1 is SGHDT and CDR2 is YYEEEE. The CDR3 loop is CASSLRGPYGYTF. DNA of the CDR3: TGTGCCAGCAGCTTGAGGGGGCCATATGGCTACACCTTC.

This clone was seen a single time. The rearrangement uses TRBV28 and TRBJ1-2; TRBD1 matches at 8 bases. V was pared by 4 bases and J by 4 bases, with 8 bases of the junction left unmatched. The germline gives CDR1 MDHEN, CDR2 SYDVKM. The CDR3 totals 15 residues. The CDR3 loop is CASSSPGGEPYGYTF. CDR3 DNA: TGTGCCAGCAGTTCCCCAGGGGGCGAACCCTATGGCTACACCTTC.

The chain links TRBV9 to TRBJ2-1; TRBD2 matches at 11 bases. Trimming removed 4 bases from V and 6 bases from J; junction bases left unmatched: 3. The CDR3 has 14 amino acids. From germline, CDR1 is SGDLS and CDR2 YYNGEE. CDR3 DNA sequence: TGTGCCAGCAGCACGGGACTAGCGGTCAATGAGCAGTTCTTC. This translates into CASSTGLAVNEQFF.

Only a few counts were recorded for this clone. The genes are TRBV7-2 and TRBJ2-2, with D possibly TRBD1 on 5 matching bases. V was cut by 1 base and J by 5 bases, with 14 bases left in between. Germline loops: CDR1 SGHTA, CDR2 FQGNSA. The length of the CDR3 is 16 residues. The CDR3 is CASSLERSGKTGELFF. In DNA, the CDR3 is TGTGCCAGCAGCTTAGAAAGGTCAGGGAAAACCGGGGAGCTGTTTTTT.

The chain joins TRBV9 to TRBJ2-5; 7 nucleotides line up with TRBD2. V shed 0 bases, J shed 4 bases, and the junction held 3 bases outside the gene matches. This CDR3 is built from 14 residues. CDR1 and CDR2 (germline): SGDLS, YYNGEE. CDR3 bases: TGTGCCAGCAGCGTAGTCTCGGGGGGAGAGACCCAGTACTTC. Translated: CASSVVSGGETQYF.

The chain employs TRBV18 and TRBJ2-1; tentative D call: TRBD1 (6 bases). This CDR3 is built from 12 residues. The V end lost 6 bases, the J end lost 6 bases, and 9 bases lay between the germline ends. The germline gives CDR1 KGHSH, CDR2 LQKENI. DNA for the CDR3: TGTGCCAGCTCGCCGGACAGCAATGAGCAGTTCTTC. It specifies CASSPDSNEQFF.

This clone was counted once. The chain has TRBV6-5 and TRBJ2-7; TRBD1 aligns across 7 bases. V shed 10 bases, J shed 7 bases, and the junction held 16 bases outside the gene matches. Germline CDR1 and CDR2: MNHEY and SVGAGI. There are 14 residues in the CDR3. Written as DNA, the CDR3 is TGTGCCACCTACACAGGGGATTGGGCAGCTGAGCAGTACTTC. It encodes CATYTGDWAAEQYF.

J is TRBJ2-7 and V is TRBV28, with 7 bases aligning to TRBD1. The trim removed 6 bases at V and 3 bases at J, leaving 8 bases unmatched. Germline V gene data show CDR1 as MDHEN and CDR2 as SYDVKM. The CDR3 is made up of 14 amino acids. The chain's CDR3 is CASSAPGQYYEQYF. In nucleotides, the CDR3 is TGTGCCAGCAGCGCCCCGGGACAGTACTACGAGCAGTACTTC.

The rearrangement uses TRBV9 and TRBJ2-5, with a possible D match to TRBD1 (7 bases). V was trimmed by 1 base and J by 2 bases, leaving 18 bases between them. CDR1 SGDLS and CDR2 YYNGEE come from the germline V gene. The CDR3 is made up of 17 amino acids. The CDR3 here is CASSVRRGLSGQETQYF. CDR3 coding DNA: TGTGCCAGCAGCGTACGTAGGGGGCTTAGCGGACAAGAGACCCAGTACTTC.

V is TRBV5-1 and J is TRBJ2-1; D uncertain. The germline CDR1 and CDR2 sequences are SGHRS and YFSETQ. The V and J ends lost 4 bases and 6 bases respectively, with 11 bases between them. The CDR3 length is 13 residues. CDR3 sequence (DNA): TGCGCCAGCAGCCCCATAGCTGGCAATGAGCAGTTCTTC. Its translation is CASSPIAGNEQFF.

V and J are TRBV9 and TRBJ1-5; D not resolved. V dropped 1 base and J dropped 1 base, with 12 bases sitting between them. There are 16 residues in the CDR3. Germline CDR1 reads SGDLS; CDR2 reads YYNGEE. The CDR3 region is CASSVCGEGSNQPQHF. The CDR3 DNA sequence: TGTGCCAGCAGCGTATGCGGGGAGGGAAGCAATCAGCCCCAGCATTTT.

The chain joins TRBV6-5 to TRBJ2-1; 13 bases match TRBD2. V gave up 5 bases and J gave up 4 bases; unmatched junction bases: 2. Germline V gene data show CDR1 as MNHEY and CDR2 as SVGAGI. The CDR3 sequence is 15 residues long. CDR3 in amino acids: CASSTSGGVYNEQFF. CDR3 in DNA: TGTGCCAGCAGTACTAGCGGGGGGGTGTACAATGAGCAGTTCTTC.

To note about this clone: The junction and the germline gene differ at one end; a read error may be behind it. The rearrangement joins TRBV7-7 to TRBJ2-1; possibly TRBD1 for D (6 bases). Per germline, CDR1 SSHAT and CDR2 FNYEAQ (reference sequence). The CDR3 consists of 16 residues. CDR3 DNA: TGTGCTAGCAGCTCGACTACAGGGAACTCCTACAATGAGCAGTTCTTC. Translation: CASSSTTGNSYNEQFF.

V and J are TRBV2 and TRBJ1-5; D is perhaps TRBD1 (6 bases). V lost 5 bases and J 7 bases, leaving 15 bases between the germline ends. From germline, CDR1 is SNHLY and CDR2 FYNNEI. The CDR3 sequence is 14 residues long. This CDR3 is CASSTGQVNQPQHF. As DNA, the CDR3 is TGTGCCAGCAGTACAGGGCAGGTTAACCAGCCCCAGCATTTT.

The chain employs TRBV7-2 and TRBJ2-3; the match to TRBD2 covers 8 bases. The length of the CDR3 is 15 residues. Germline CDR1 is SGHTA and CDR2 is FQGNSA. With 5 bases clipped from V and 1 base from J, the junction kept 5 bases outside the gene matches. CDR3 loop: CASSPVAGRTDTQYF. CDR3 DNA: TGTGCCAGCAGCCCAGTAGCGGGGCGCACAGATACGCAGTATTTT.

The chain is built from TRBV19 and TRBJ2-7; no firm D call. With 4 bases removed from V and 0 bases from J, the gap between germline ends came to 13 bases. The CDR3 is 15 amino acids. CDR1 and CDR2 from the germline V gene are LNHDA and SQIVND (reference sequence). The chain's CDR3 is CASSSLTESSYEQYF. The CDR3 DNA follows: TGTGCCAGTAGTAGCCTAACCGAAAGCTCCTACGAGCAGTACTTC.